Below, one TCR beta chain is given with its context. The sample originates from a study of blood T cell repertoires in COVID-19. Study context: Sites across the United States, Italy and Spain contributed samples from acute and convalescent COVID-19.

This CDR3 contains 15 residues. Germline V gene sequence: CDR1 SGHDT, CDR2 YYEEEE. V lost 4 bases to trimming and J lost 1 base; unmatched junction nucleotides: 5. Some clones are missing from TCRdb's copy, which holds only in-frame ones; the method was immunoSEQ multiplex PCR. The sample lists 400,000 or so clones, approximately 91% occurring once. The sequence derives from a woman in her 40s with COVID-19, enrolled during active disease. This sequence joins TRBV5-6 and TRBJ1-2; 9 nucleotides match TRBD1. Sample: peripheral blood. CDR3 bases: TGTGCCAGCAGCCCCGGGACAGGGTTTAACTATGGCTACACCTTC. Its translation: CASSPGTGFNYGYTF. The variable domain in full, completed from reference TRBV5-6 and TRBJ1-2, reads DAGVTQSPTHLIKTRGQQVTLRCSPKSGHDTVSWYQQALGQGPQFIFQYYEEEERQRGNFPDRFSGHQFPNYSSELNVNALLLGDSALYLCASSPGTGFNYGYTFGSGTRLTVV.